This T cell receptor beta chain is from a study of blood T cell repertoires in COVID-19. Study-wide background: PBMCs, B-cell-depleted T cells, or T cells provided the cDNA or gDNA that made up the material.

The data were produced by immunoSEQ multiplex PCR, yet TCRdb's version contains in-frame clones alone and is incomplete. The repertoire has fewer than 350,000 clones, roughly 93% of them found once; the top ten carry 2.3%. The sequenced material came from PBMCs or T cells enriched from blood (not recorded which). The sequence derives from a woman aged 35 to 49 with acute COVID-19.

The CDR3 reads CASTRVENSPLHF. CDR3 sequence (DNA): TGTGCCAGCACCAGGGTGGAAAATTCACCCCTCCACTTT. The chain recombines TRBV2 with TRBJ1-6, with D possibly matching TRBD1 (5 bases). The germline V and J ends were trimmed by 7 bases and 7 bases, with 11 bases remaining between them. The CDR3 contains 13 residues. Germline-derived CDR1 and CDR2 are SNHLY and FYNNEI.